This entry lists 23 T cell receptor beta chains sequenced from one sample in a study of T cell changes during pregnancy in multiple sclerosis. The table came from immunoSEQ multiplex PCR; TCRdb's copy has only in-frame clones and leaves some out. There are more than 30,000 clones in the sample; 70% to 90% occur only once, and 0.56% lies in the top ten. The source was CD4+ T cells from peripheral blood mononuclear cells, collected before pregnancy. These receptors originate from a female donor with multiple sclerosis, enrolled in a pregnancy study.

This clone has only one observation. The rearrangement uses TRBV7-9 and TRBJ2-7; D possibly corresponds to TRBD2 (5 bases). Germline CDR1 SEHNR, CDR2 FQNEAQ (reference sequence). The length of the CDR3 is 15 residues. The ends were cut back, 2 bases at V and 0 bases at J, with 11 bases in the middle. The chain's CDR3 is CASSLSGGSSYEQYF. The CDR3 DNA sequence: TGTGCCAGCAGCTTATCTGGAGGATCCTCCTACGAGCAGTACTTC. The variable domain in full, with the rest retrieved from reference TRBV7-9 and TRBJ2-7, is DTGVSQNPRHKITKRGQNVTFRCDPISEHNRLYWYRQTLGQGPEFLTYFQNEAQLEKSRLLSDRFSAERPKGSFSTLEIQRTEQGDSAMYLCASSLSGGSSYEQYFGPGTRLTVT.

This clone was detected once. The chain combines TRBV10-3 with TRBJ2-3; TRBD2 is a possible D gene (6 bases). From germline, CDR1 is ENHRY and CDR2 SYGVKD. V was pared by 3 bases and J by 2 bases, with 12 bases between. This CDR3 comprises 15 residues. The CDR3 nucleotides read TGTGCCATCAGTGAAGATGGCGGGGACACAGATACGCAGTATTTT. It encodes CAISEDGGDTDTQYF.

The chain recombines TRBV18 with TRBJ1-1, with D possibly being TRBD1 (5 bases). Germline V CDR1 and CDR2: KGHSH, LQKENI. The germline V and J ends were trimmed by 5 bases and 8 bases, with 21 bases remaining between them. The CDR3 is 15 residues long. The CDR3 bases are TGTGCCAGCTCATTTGAGGTCGCCGGGGGGGGAGAAGCTTTCTTT. This translates into CASSFEVAGGGEAFF.

V and J are TRBV9 and TRBJ1-5; D is perhaps TRBD1 (5 bases). The germline CDR1 and CDR2 sequences are SGDLS and YYNGEE. The V and J ends lost 0 bases and 5 bases respectively, with 12 bases between them. The CDR3 contains 15 residues. The CDR3 DNA follows: TGTGCCAGCAGCGTAGGCACGGGGGATGATCAGCCCCAGCATTTT. It yields the protein CASSVGTGDDQPQHF.

The chain uses TRBV7-9 and TRBJ1-5, with a tentative D call TRBD1 (5 bases). Germline loops: CDR1 SEHNR, CDR2 FQNEAQ (reference sequence). The V end lost 0 bases, the J end lost 3 bases, and 6 bases lay between the germline ends. The CDR3 contains 14 residues. CDR3 nucleotide sequence: TGTGCCAGCAGCTTAGCGACAGTCAATCAGCCCCAGCATTTT. It specifies CASSLATVNQPQHF.

This chain connects TRBV9 to TRBJ1-2; D is unresolved. Germline CDR1 is SGDLS and CDR2 is YYNGEE. The V end was cut by 2 bases, the J end by 4 bases, with 6 bases between. The CDR3 contains 12 residues. The CDR3 spells CASSVESYGYTF. The CDR3 DNA reads as TGTGCCAGCAGCGTTGAGTCCTATGGCTACACCTTC.

This chain links TRBV5-1 with TRBJ1-1; TRBD1 matches at 7 bases. With 5 bases clipped from V and 6 bases from J, the junction kept 10 bases outside the gene matches. This CDR3 contains 14 residues. From germline, CDR1 is SGHRS and CDR2 YFSETQ. CDR3 in amino acids: CASRRVQGVSEAFF. The CDR3 DNA reads as TGCGCCAGCAGGAGGGTTCAGGGGGTCTCTGAAGCTTTCTTT.

The chain uses TRBV5-1 and TRBJ2-3, with a possible D match to TRBD2 (6 bases). The CDR3 sequence is 13 residues long. With 3 bases removed from V and 6 bases from J, the gap between germline ends came to 11 bases. Germline CDR1 reads SGHRS; CDR2 reads YFSETQ. Here the CDR3 DNA reads TGCGCCAGCAGCTATGAACGGGGGGATACGCAGTATTTT. Amino acids: CASSYERGDTQYF.

The chain employs TRBV6-5 and TRBJ1-6, with 7 bases identical to TRBD1. Germline V gene sequence: CDR1 MNHEY, CDR2 SVGAGI. This CDR3 region has 14 residues. V lost 2 bases to trimming and J lost 7 bases; unmatched junction nucleotides: 2. CDR3 coding DNA: TGTGCCAGCAGTTACAGGGGGCGGAATTCACCCCTCCACTTT. It is translated as CASSYRGRNSPLHF.

The rearrangement uses TRBV6-1 and TRBJ1-1; TRBD1 might be the D (5 bases). This CDR3 is built from 13 residues. Trimming took off 6 bases at V and 1 base at J, with 9 bases between the two ends. Looked up from germline, CDR1 is MNHNS and CDR2 is SASEGT. The CDR3 sequence: CASRIQGNTEAFF. The CDR3 bases are TGTGCCAGCAGGATCCAGGGGAACACTGAAGCTTTCTTT.

The gene calls are TRBV5-1 and TRBJ2-2, with 13 positions matching TRBD2. Germline V gene sequence: CDR1 SGHRS, CDR2 YFSETQ. V shed 4 bases, J shed 6 bases, and the junction held 3 bases outside the gene matches. The CDR3 contains 15 residues. Here the CDR3 DNA reads TGCGCCAGCAGCATGGGACTAGCGGGGCCCGGGGAGCTGTTTTTT. Its protein is CASSMGLAGPGELFF.

V and J are TRBV28 and TRBJ1-2, with unresolved D. In germline, CDR1 is MDHEN, CDR2 SYDVKM. The CDR3 sequence is 13 residues long. The ends were cut back, 2 bases at V and 2 bases at J, with 6 bases in the middle. The CDR3 sequence is CASSLTNNYGYTF. For the CDR3, the DNA is TGTGCCAGCAGTTTAACAAACAACTATGGCTACACCTTC.

This clone was seen just once. The chain recombines TRBV7-8 with TRBJ1-1, with D unclear. The V gene's germline CDR1 is SGHVS and CDR2 FQNEAQ. The V end was cut by 5 bases, the J end by 10 bases, with 23 bases between. The CDR3 runs to 15 residues. The CDR3: CASSLDGRSEVSAFF. CDR3 coding DNA: TGTGCCAGCAGCCTAGACGGAAGGTCTGAGGTGTCAGCTTTCTTT.

V usage is TRBV5-4 and J usage is TRBJ2-5, with D hard to call. From germline, CDR1 is SGHNT and CDR2 YYREEE (reference sequence). The CDR3 extends over 14 amino acids. V was trimmed by 0 bases and J by 2 bases, leaving 8 bases between them. This CDR3 is CASSLDPGQETQYF. The DNA for the CDR3 is TGTGCCAGCAGCTTGGACCCCGGGCAAGAGACCCAGTACTTC.

The rearrangement links TRBV18 to TRBJ1-2; D uncertain. V lost 2 bases, J lost 6 bases, and 10 bases lay in between. The CDR3 contains 13 residues. CDR1 and CDR2 (germline): KGHSH, LQKENI. In DNA form, the CDR3 reads TGTGCCAGCTCACCATCGAGGGAGGATGGCTACACCTTC. This sequence encodes CASSPSREDGYTF.

This clone was detected once. The V and J genes are TRBV10-3 and TRBJ2-3; TRBD1 might be the D (6 bases). Trimming removed 10 bases at V and 0 bases at J, with 17 bases between. This CDR3 is 15 amino acids long. Germline V gene data show CDR1 as ENHRY and CDR2 as SYGVKD. In nucleotides, the CDR3 is TGTGCCACCTTACAGGGCCTCAGGAGCACAGATACGCAGTATTTT. Its protein product is CATLQGLRSTDTQYF.

The chain combines TRBV18 with TRBJ1-2; D may be TRBD1 (5 bases). There are 15 residues in the CDR3. Between the trimmed V and J ends, which lost 4 bases and 6 bases, there was a span of 18 bases. Germline CDR1 reads KGHSH; CDR2 reads LQKENI. The CDR3 loop is CASSLAGRAEHGYTF. CDR3 sequence (DNA): TGTGCCAGCTCACTAGCGGGACGGGCGGAACATGGCTACACCTTC. The full variable domain, rest sourced from reference TRBV18 and TRBJ1-2, is NAGVMQNPRHLVRRRGQEARLRCSPMKGHSHVYWYRQLPEEGLKFMVYLQKENIIDESGMPKERFSAEFPKEGPSILRIQQVVRGDSAAYFCASSLAGRAEHGYTFGSGTRLTVV.

The chain combines TRBV7-9 with TRBJ2-3; D gene unclear. This CDR3 has 13 amino acids. Trimming took 4 bases from V and 5 from J, leaving 10 bases between them. CDR1 is SEHNR, CDR2 FQNEAQ, per germline (reference sequence). CDR3: CASSSNSGDTQYF. CDR3 in DNA: TGTGCCAGCAGCTCAAATTCCGGAGATACGCAGTATTTT.

V usage is TRBV2 and J usage is TRBJ2-1; 12 bases line up with TRBD2. V dropped 3 bases and J dropped 4; count of bases not matched to a gene: 10. Germline loops: CDR1 SNHLY, CDR2 FYNNEI. The CDR3 is 18 residues long. Here the CDR3 DNA reads TGTGCCAGCAGTGAGGCTAGCGGGGGGGCCAGGGAATACAATGAGCAGTTCTTC. It is translated as CASSEASGGAREYNEQFF.

This chain connects TRBV18 to TRBJ1-4; TRBD1 is a possible D gene (6 bases). Germline values: CDR1 KGHSH, CDR2 LQKENI. This CDR3 has 13 residues. Trimming stripped 6 bases from V and 8 bases from J, with 13 bases between. In DNA form, the CDR3 reads TGTGCCAGCTCCCCCGACAGGCGAGAAAAACTGTTTTTT. Residues: CASSPDRREKLFF.

The chain's CDR3 is CASSPRGHMETQYF. The CDR3 coding sequence is TGTGCCAGCAGTCCCCGGGGACATATGGAGACCCAGTACTTC. J is TRBJ2-5 and V is TRBV28; a weak D match, TRBD1 (6 bases). The CDR3 is made up of 14 amino acids. The germline V and J ends were trimmed by 5 bases and 5 bases, with 15 bases remaining between them. Germline V gene sequence: CDR1 MDHEN, CDR2 SYDVKM.

The V gene is TRBV6-6, the J gene TRBJ1-5; weak D call: TRBD1 (6 bases). CDR1 and CDR2 from the germline V gene are MNHNY and SVGAGI (reference sequence). V lost 6 bases to trimming and J lost 7 bases, with 13 bases between them. CDR3 length: 13 amino acids. The CDR3 region has the DNA TGTGCCAGCAGCATTACAGGACAGCAGCCCCAGCATTTT. It codes for CASSITGQQPQHF.

This clone appeared a few times. The genes are TRBV2 and TRBJ1-3, with 9 positions matching TRBD1. The germline gives CDR1 SNHLY, CDR2 FYNNEI. CDR3 size: 13 residues. After removal of 6 bases from V and 4 bases from J, the junction contained 1 base not matched to a gene. The CDR3 nucleotides read TGTGCCAGCAGCGGGACAGGGGGAAACACCATATATTTT. Its protein is CASSGTGGNTIYF.